A single sample gave rise to the 9 T cell receptor beta chains below, sequenced in a study of tumor and adjacent non-tumor tissue in lung cancer. Three rounds of nested PCR, following a modified ARM-PCR protocol, produced the TCRbeta library. A single record per CDR3 protein comes from TCRdb applying MiXCR to the multiplex PCR reads. The sample shows around 200,000 distinct CDR3 sequences, 60% to 75% of them seen only once. RNA was extracted from bulk tissue without any cell sorting. Input material: lung tumor tissue. Receptors originate from a man in his 60s with non-small cell lung cancer.

A remark on this clonotype: A much larger clone lies a single base off, so this may be a read error. This rearrangement joins TRBV20-1 to TRBJ2-7, with 8 bases identical to TRBD1. This CDR3 spans 13 amino acids. Germline V lookup: CDR1 DFQATT, CDR2 SNEGSKA (reference sequence). The CDR3 nucleotides are TGCAGTGCCGGGACAGGCCTCTCCTACGAGCAGCACTTC. Its protein product is CSAGTGLSYEQHF.

Comment on this clonotype: A read error is possible here, since a much larger clone lies one base away. The chain carries TRBV5-4 and TRBJ1-1, with D possibly matching TRBD1 (5 bases). Germline V lookup: CDR1 SGHNT, CDR2 YYREEE (reference sequence). V lost 4 bases, J lost 10 bases, and 17 bases lay in between. CDR3 length: 13 amino acids. The CDR3 DNA reads TGTGCCAGCAGCAGCACCGCTGGACACGTAGCTTTCTTT. It encodes CASSSTAGHVAFF.

This clonotype occurred a few times. The junction does not match germline at one end; this may be a read error. This sequence joins TRBV30 and TRBJ1-1; TRBD1 is a possible D gene (6 bases). The CDR3 totals 15 residues. Germline CDR1 reads GTSNPN; CDR2 reads SVGIG (reference sequence). CDR3 region: CAWRAGGRGHTGAFF. The CDR3 DNA reads TGTGCCTGGAGGGCCGGGGGACGGGGGCACACTGGAGCTTTCTTT.

Concerning this clonotype itself: A much bigger clone sits one base away, suggesting this may be a read error. The rearrangement uses TRBV29-1 and TRBJ2-3; D is unclear. CDR3 length: 12 residues. Germline loops: CDR1 SQVTM, CDR2 ANQGSEA. With 4 bases removed from V and 5 bases from J, the gap between germline ends came to 10 bases. CDR3: CSVGINKDTQYF. CDR3 bases: TGCAGCGTTGGGATCAATAAAGATACGCAGTATTTT.

The V gene is TRBV6-2 or TRBV6-3, the J gene TRBJ1-6; D not resolved. Germline CDR1 reads MNHEY; CDR2 reads SVGEGT. Deletions cut 7 bases from V and 6 bases from J, with 13 bases between. The length of the CDR3 is 14 residues. Written as DNA, the CDR3 is TGTGCCAGCACCGCAGGACGGGCTAATTCACCCCTCCACTTT. This sequence encodes CASTAGRANSPLHF.

This clonotype has only a few counts. The chain combines TRBV24-1 with TRBJ2-5; D not resolved. Trimming took 0 bases from V and 5 from J, leaving 3 bases between them. This CDR3 has 12 residues. The germline CDR1 and CDR2 sequences are KGHDR and SFDVKD. CDR3 loop: CATSDLAETQYF. Here the CDR3 DNA reads TGTGCCACCAGTGATTTGGCGGAGACCCAGTACTTC.

This clonotype was recorded at least ten times. The rearrangement joins TRBV5-4 to TRBJ2-3; D tentatively reads TRBD1 or TRBD2 (5 bases each). With 2 bases removed from V and 2 bases from J, the gap between germline ends came to 12 bases. The germline V gene has CDR1 SGHNT and CDR2 YYREEE (reference sequence). The CDR3 runs 15 residues. The CDR3 here is CASSFGTAYTDTQYF. CDR3 nucleotide sequence: TGTGCCAGCAGCTTTGGGACGGCTTACACAGATACGCAGTATTTT. The variable domain in full, completed from reference TRBV5-4 and TRBJ2-3, reads ETGVTQSPTHLIKTRGQQVTLRCSSQSGHNTVSWYQQALGQGPQFIFQYYREEENGRGNFPPRFSGLQFPNYSSELNVNALELDDSALYLCASSFGTAYTDTQYFGPGTRLTVL.

This sequence joins TRBV11-3 and TRBJ1-3; no clear D gene. The CDR3 sequence is 13 residues long. Germline V gene data show CDR1 as SGHNT and CDR2 as YENEEA. The ends were cut back, 10 bases at V and 8 bases at J, with 18 bases in the middle. The CDR3 DNA follows: TGTGCCAACGGCTTAGCATTTGCCCACACCATATATTTT. This sequence encodes CANGLAFAHTIYF. The variable domain in full, completed from reference TRBV11-3 and TRBJ1-3, reads EAGVVQSPRYKIIEKKQPVAFWCNPISGHNTLYWYLQNLGQGPELLIRYENEEAVDDSQLPKDRFSAERLKGVDSTLKIQPAELGDSAVYLCANGLAFAHTIYFGEGSWLTVV.

Points on this clonotype: The junction does not match germline at one end; this may be a read error. The rearrangement uses TRBV29-1 and TRBJ2-7, with D possibly called TRBD1 or TRBD2 (5 bases each). Per germline, CDR1 SQVTM and CDR2 ANQGSEA. The CDR3 consists of 12 residues. CDR3 sequence reads: CSFKRGPNEQYF. CDR3 nucleotide sequence: TGTAGCTTTAAGAGGGGACCTAACGAGCAGTACTTC.